This TCR beta chain was sequenced during a study of CD8+ T cells in alopecia areata. RNA extraction and reverse transcription yielded cDNA as sequencing template. Sequencing was performed with immunoSEQ multiplex PCR; in TCRdb, only in-frame clones are kept and a portion is missing. This table has fewer than 200,000 clones, around 59% appearing once. This sample's treatment: oral pan-JAK inhibitor, 5-10 mg twice daily. Those with alopecia areata gave lesional scalp punch biopsies and peripheral blood. On this clone: Antigen specificity is unknown.

Findings of the study overall: Clonality in the scalp and expanded CD8+ clones ranked among the top 100 were significantly decreased by tofacitinib. Sequencing of scalp samples also captures resident alphabeta T cells of normal skin. Scalp lesions, especially in alopecia totalis/universalis, had higher clonality than normal scalp.

The source was CD4+ T cells sorted from blood, collected at week 24, from a patient treated with tofacitinib. The TCR was taken from a human donor with alopecia areata.

In DNA form, the CDR3 reads TGTGCCAGCATTCGGCGGGGGGGCAACAATGAGCAGTTCTTC. Protein product: CASIRRGGNNEQFF. The chain couples TRBV6-5 to TRBJ2-1; 9 nucleotides line up with TRBD2. J was trimmed by 5 bases and V by 7 bases; bases with no gene match: 6. Germline V CDR1 and CDR2: MNHEY, SVGAGI. The CDR3 has 14 amino acids.